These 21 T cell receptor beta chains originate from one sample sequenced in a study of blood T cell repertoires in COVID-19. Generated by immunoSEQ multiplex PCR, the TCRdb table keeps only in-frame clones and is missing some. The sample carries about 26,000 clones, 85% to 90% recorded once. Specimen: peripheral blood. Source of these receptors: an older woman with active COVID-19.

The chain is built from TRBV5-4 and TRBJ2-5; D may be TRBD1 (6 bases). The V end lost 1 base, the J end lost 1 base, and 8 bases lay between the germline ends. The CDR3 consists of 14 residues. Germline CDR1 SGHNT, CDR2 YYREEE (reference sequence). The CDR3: CASSLRTVQETQYF. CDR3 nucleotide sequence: TGTGCCAGCAGCTTGCGGACAGTCCAAGAGACCCAGTACTTC.

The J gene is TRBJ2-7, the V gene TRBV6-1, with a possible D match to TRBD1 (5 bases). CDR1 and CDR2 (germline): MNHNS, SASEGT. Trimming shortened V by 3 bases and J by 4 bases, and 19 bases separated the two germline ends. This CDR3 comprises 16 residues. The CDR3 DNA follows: TGTGCCAGCAGTGATGCTCTCTACAGGAGTGGATACGAGCAGTACTTC. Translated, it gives CASSDALYRSGYEQYF.

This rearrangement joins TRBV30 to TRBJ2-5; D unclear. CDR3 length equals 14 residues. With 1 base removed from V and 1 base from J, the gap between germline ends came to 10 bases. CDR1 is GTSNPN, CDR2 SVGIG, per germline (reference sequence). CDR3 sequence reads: CAWSASLIQETQYF. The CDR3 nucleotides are TGTGCCTGGAGTGCTTCGCTAATCCAAGAGACCCAGTACTTC.

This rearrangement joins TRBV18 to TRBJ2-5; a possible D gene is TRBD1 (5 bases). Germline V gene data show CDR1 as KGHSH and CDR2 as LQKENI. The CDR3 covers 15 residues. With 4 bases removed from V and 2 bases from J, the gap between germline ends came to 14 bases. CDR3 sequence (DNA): TGTGCCAGCTCACTCTTCACGGCAGGGCAAGAGACCCAGTACTTC. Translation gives CASSLFTAGQETQYF.

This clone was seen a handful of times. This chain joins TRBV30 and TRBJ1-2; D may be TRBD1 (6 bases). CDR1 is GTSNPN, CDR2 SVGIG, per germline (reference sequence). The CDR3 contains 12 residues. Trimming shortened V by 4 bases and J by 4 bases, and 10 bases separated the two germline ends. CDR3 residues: CAWTGVGYGYTF. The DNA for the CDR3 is TGTGCCTGGACAGGGGTAGGCTATGGCTACACCTTC. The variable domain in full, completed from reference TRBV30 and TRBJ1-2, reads SQTIHQWPATLVQPVGSPLSLECTVEGTSNPNLYWYRQAAGRGLQLLFYSVGIGQISSEVPQNLSASRPQDRQFILSSKKLLLSDSGFYLCAWTGVGYGYTFGSGTRLTVV.

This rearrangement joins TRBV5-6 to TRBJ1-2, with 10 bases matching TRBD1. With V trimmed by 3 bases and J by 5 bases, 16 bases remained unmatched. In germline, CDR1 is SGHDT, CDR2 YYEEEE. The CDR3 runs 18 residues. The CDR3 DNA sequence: TGTGCCAGCAGCTCCCGGGACAGGGGTCAGCACCGCCATTATGGCTACACCTTC. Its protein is CASSSRDRGQHRHYGYTF. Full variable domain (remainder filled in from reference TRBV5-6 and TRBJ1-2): DAGVTQSPTHLIKTRGQQVTLRCSPKSGHDTVSWYQQALGQGPQFIFQYYEEEERQRGNFPDRFSGHQFPNYSSELNVNALLLGDSALYLCASSSRDRGQHRHYGYTFGSGTRLTVV.

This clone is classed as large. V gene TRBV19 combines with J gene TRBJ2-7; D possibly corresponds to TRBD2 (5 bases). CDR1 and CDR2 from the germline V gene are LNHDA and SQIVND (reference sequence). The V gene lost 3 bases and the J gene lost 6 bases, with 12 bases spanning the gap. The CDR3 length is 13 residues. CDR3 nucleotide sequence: TGTGCCAGTAGTATCGGGATCTCGGGCGAGCAGTACTTC. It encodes CASSIGISGEQYF.

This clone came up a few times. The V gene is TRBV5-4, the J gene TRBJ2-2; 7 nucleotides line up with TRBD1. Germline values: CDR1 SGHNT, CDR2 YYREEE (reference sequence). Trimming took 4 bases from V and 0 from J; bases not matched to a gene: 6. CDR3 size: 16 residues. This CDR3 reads CASSRRQGANTGELFF. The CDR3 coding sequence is TGTGCCAGCAGCCGACGACAGGGCGCGAACACCGGGGAGCTGTTTTTT.

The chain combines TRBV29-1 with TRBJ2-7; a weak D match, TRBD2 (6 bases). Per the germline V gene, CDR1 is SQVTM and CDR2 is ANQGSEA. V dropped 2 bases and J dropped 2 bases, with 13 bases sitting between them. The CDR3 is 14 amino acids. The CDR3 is CSVESTGSPYEQYF. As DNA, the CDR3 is TGCAGCGTTGAATCTACCGGGAGCCCCTACGAGCAGTACTTC.

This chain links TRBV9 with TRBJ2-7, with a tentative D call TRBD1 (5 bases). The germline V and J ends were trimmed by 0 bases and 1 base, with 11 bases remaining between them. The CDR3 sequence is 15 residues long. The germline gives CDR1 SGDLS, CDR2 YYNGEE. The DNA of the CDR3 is TGTGCCAGCAGCGTAGGGGGCGGAACGTCCTACGAGCAGTACTTC. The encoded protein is CASSVGGGTSYEQYF.

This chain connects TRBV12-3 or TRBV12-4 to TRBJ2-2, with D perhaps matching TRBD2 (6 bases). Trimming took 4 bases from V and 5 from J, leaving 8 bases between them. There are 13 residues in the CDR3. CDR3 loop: CASSSRGTGELFF. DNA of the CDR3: TGTGCCAGCAGTTCCCGGGGGACCGGGGAGCTGTTTTTT.

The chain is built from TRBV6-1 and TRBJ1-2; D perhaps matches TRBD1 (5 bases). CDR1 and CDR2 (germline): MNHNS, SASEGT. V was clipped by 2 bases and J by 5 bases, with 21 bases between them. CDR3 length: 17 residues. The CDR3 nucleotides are TGTGCCAGCAGTGAATCGGGGGAGACGGCTTCGTGGTATGGCTACACCTTC. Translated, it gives CASSESGETASWYGYTF.

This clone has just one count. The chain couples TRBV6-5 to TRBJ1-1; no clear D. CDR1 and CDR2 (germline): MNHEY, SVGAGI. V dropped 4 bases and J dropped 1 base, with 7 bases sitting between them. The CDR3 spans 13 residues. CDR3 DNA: TGTGCCAGCAGTTCGCAGGAGAACACTGAAGCTTTCTTT. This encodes CASSSQENTEAFF.

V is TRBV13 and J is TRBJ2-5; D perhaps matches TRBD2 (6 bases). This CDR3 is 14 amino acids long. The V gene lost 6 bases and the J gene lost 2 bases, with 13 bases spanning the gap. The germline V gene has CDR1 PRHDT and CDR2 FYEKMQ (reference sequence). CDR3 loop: CASRLGLEQETQYF. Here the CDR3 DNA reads TGTGCCAGCAGGTTGGGACTGGAGCAAGAGACCCAGTACTTC.

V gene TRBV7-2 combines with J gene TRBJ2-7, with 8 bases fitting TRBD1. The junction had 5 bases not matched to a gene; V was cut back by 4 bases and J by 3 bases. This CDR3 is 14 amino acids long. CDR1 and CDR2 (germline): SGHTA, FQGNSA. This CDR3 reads CASSSSGQGYEQYF. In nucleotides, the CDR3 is TGTGCCAGCAGCTCCTCCGGACAGGGCTACGAGCAGTACTTC.

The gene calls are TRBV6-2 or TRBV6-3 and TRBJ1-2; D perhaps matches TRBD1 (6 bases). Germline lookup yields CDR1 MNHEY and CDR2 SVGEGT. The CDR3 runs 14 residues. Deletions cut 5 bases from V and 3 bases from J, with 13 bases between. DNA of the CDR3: TGTGCCAGCAGTCCCGGGGGGGCCCACTATGGCTACACCTTC. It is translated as CASSPGGAHYGYTF.

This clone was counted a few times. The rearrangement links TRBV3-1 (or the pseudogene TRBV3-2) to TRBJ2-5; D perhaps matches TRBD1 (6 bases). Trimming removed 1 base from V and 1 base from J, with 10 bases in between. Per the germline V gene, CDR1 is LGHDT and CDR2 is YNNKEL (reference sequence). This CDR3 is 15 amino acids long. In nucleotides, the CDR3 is TGTGCCAGCAGCCAAGGGCAGGGGCCCCAAGAGACCCAGTACTTC. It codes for CASSQGQGPQETQYF.

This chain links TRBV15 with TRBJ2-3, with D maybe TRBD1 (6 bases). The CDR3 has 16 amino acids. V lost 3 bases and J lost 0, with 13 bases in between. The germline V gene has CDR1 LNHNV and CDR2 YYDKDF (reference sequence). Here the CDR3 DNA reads TGTGCCACCAGCAGGTTCAGGGGTCTGAGCACAGATACGCAGTATTTT. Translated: CATSRFRGLSTDTQYF.

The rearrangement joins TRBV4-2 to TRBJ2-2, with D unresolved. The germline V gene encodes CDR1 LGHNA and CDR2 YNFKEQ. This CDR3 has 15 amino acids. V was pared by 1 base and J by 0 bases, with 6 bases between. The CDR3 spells CASSQVRANTGELFF. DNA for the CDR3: TGTGCCAGCAGCCAAGTTCGAGCGAACACCGGGGAGCTGTTTTTT.

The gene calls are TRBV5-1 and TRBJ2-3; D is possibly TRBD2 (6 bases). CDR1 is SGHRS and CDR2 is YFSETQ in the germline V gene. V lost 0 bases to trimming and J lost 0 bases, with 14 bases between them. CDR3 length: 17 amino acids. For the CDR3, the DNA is TGCGCCAGCAGCTTGGGAGGGGTAGCGGAGAGCACAGATACGCAGTATTTT. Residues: CASSLGGVAESTDTQYF.

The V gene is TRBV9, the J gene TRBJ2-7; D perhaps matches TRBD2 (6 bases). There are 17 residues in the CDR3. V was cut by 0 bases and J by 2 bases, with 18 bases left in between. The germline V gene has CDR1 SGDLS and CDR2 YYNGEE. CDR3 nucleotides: TGTGCCAGCAGCGTAGCGGGAGATTGGGGGGTCCCCTACGAGCAGTACTTC. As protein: CASSVAGDWGVPYEQYF.